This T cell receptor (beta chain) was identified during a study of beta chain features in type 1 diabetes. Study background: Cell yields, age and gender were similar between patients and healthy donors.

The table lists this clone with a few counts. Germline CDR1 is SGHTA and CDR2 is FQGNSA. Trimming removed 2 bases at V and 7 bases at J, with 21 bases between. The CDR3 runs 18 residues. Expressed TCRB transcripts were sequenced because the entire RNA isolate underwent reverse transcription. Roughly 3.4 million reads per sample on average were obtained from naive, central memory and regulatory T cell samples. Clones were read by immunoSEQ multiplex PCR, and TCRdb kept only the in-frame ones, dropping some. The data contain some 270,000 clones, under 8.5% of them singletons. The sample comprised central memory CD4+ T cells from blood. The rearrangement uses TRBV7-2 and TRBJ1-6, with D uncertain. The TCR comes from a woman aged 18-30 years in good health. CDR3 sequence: CASSLRPRAGANNSPLHF. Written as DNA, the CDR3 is TGTGCCAGCAGCTTACGGCCAAGGGCGGGAGCGAACAATTCACCCCTCCACTTT.